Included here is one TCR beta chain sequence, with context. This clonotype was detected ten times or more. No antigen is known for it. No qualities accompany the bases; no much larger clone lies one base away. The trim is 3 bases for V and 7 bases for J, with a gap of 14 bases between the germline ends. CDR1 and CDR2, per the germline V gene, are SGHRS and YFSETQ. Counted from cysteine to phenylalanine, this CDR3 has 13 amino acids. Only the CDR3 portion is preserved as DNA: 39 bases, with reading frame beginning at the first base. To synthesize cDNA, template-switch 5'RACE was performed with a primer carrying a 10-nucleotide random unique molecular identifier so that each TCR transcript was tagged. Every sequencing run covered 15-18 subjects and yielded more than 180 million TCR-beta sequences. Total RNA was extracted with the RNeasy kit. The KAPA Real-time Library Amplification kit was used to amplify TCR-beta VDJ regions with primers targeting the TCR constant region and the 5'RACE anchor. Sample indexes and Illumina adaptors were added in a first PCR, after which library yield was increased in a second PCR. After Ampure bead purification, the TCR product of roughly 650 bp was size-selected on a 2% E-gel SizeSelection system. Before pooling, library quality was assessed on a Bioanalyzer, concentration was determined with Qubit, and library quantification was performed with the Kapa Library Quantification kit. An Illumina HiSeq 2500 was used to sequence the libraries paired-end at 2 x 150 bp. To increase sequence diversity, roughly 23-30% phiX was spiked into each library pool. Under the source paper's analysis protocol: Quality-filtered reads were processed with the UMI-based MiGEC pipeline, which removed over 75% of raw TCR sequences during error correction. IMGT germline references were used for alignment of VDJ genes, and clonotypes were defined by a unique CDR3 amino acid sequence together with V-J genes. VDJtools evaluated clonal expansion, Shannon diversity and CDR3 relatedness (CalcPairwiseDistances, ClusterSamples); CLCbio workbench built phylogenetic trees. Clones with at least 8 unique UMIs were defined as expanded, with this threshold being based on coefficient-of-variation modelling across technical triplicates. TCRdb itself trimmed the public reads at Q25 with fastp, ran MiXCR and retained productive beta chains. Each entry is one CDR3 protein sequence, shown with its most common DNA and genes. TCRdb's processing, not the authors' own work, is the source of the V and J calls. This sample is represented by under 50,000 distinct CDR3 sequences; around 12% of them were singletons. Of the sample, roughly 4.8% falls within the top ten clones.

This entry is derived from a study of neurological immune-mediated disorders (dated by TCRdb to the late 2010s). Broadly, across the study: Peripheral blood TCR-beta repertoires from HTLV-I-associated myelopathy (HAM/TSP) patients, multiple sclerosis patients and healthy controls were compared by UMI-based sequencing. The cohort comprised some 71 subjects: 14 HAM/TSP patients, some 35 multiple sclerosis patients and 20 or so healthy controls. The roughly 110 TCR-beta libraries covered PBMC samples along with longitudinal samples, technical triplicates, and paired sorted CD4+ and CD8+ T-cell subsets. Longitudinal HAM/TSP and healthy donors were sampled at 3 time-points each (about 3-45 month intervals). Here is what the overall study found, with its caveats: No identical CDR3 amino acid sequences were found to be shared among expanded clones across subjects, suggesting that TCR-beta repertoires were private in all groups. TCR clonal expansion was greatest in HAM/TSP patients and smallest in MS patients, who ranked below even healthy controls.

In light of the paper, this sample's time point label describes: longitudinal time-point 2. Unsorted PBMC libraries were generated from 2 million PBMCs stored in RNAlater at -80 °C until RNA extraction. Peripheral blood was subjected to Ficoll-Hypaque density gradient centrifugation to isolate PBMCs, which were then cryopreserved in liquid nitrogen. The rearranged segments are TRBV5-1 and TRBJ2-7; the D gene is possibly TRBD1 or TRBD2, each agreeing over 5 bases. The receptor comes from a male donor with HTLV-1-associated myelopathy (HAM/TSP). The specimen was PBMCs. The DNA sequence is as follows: TGCGCCAGCAGCTGGGACGGGTTCTGGGAGCAGTACTTC. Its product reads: CASSWDGFWEQYF.